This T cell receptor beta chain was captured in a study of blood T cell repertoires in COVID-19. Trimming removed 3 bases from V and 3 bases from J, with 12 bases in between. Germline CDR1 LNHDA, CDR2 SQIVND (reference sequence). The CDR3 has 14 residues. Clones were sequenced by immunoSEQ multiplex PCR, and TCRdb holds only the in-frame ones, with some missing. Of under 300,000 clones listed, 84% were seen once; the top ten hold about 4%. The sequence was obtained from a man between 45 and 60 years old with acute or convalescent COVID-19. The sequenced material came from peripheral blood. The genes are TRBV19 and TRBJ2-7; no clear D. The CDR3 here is CASSISGTLYEQYF. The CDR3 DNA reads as TGTGCCAGTAGTATCTCTGGCACCCTCTACGAGCAGTACTTC.